This entry concerns a single T cell receptor beta chain. CDR1 is SNHLY, CDR2 FYNNEI, per germline. The V and J ends lost 6 bases and 7 bases, in that order; junction bases with no gene match: 12. The CDR3 extends over 14 amino acids. The data derive from a study of T-cell memory formation after mild COVID-19. MiXCR, run by TCRdb on the 5' RACE reads, gives a single entry per CDR3 protein. Of about 400,000 distinct CDR3 sequences in the sample, 24% were seen once. The chain has TRBV2 and TRBJ2-7; 7 bases agree with TRBD2. The material sequenced was PBMCs or a T cell subset sorted from them (not recorded which). This clonotype was obtained from an adult woman who had mild COVID-19 (a few samples of this study predate the infection). Cell type and time point are not known. The CDR3 DNA follows: TGTGCCAGCAGCCCGGGACTATCCCCCGGGGAGCAGTACTTC. Protein product: CASSPGLSPGEQYF.